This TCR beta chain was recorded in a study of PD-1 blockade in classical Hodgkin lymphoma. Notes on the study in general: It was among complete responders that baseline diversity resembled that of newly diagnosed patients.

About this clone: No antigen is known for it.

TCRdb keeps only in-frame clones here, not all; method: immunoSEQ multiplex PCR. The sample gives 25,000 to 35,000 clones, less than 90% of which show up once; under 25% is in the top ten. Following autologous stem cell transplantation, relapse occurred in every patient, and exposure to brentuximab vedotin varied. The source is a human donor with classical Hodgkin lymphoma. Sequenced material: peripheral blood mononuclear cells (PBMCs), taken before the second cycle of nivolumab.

CDR3 sequence: CASTARTSGALLNEQFF. The CDR3 DNA follows: TGTGCCAGCACCGCAAGGACTAGCGGAGCCTTGCTCAATGAGCAGTTCTTC. The gene calls are TRBV27 and TRBJ2-1, with 10 bases that match TRBD2. The CDR3 runs 17 residues. Germline CDR1 reads MNHEY; CDR2 reads SMNVEV (reference sequence). Trimming at V came to 7 bases and at J to 6 bases, leaving 15 bases not matched to a gene.